Listed here are 18 T cell receptor beta chains from one sample, sequenced in a study of response to subunit inactivated influenza vaccine. One entry per CDR3 protein results from TCRdb running MiXCR on the RT-PCR reads. The sample carries more than 450,000 distinct CDR3 sequences, around 11% recorded once. These records were also assigned to another study, of T cells expressing NK-cell markers. In that study: UMI-tagged 5'RACE template switching yielded the TCR beta cDNA.

The sample consisted of PBMCs from blood, taken on the day of vaccination. These receptors were obtained from a man in his fifties or sixties who received an inactivated influenza vaccine.

The sample holds a few counts of this clonotype. V usage is TRBV7-2 and J usage is TRBJ1-2, with 7 nucleotides matching TRBD1. V was clipped by 0 bases and J by 4 bases; unmatched bases: 5. Germline loops: CDR1 SGHTA, CDR2 FQGNSA. The CDR3 loop spans 15 amino acids. The CDR3 bases are TGTGCCAGCAGCTTAGCGCTGACAGGGCCCTATGGCTACACCTTC. This encodes CASSLALTGPYGYTF.

Ten or more counts support this clonotype. The genes are TRBV5-1 and TRBJ1-1; 8 bases fit TRBD1. Trimming cost V 3 bases and J 1 base; bases outside gene matches: 5. There are 15 residues in the CDR3. CDR1 and CDR2 (germline): SGHRS, YFSETQ. CDR3 coding DNA: TGCGCCAGCAGCTCCGGGACAGGACAGAACACTGAAGCTTTCTTT. It encodes CASSSGTGQNTEAFF. The complete variable domain, with remaining parts taken from reference TRBV5-1 and TRBJ1-1, reads KAGVTQTPRYLIKTRGQQVTLSCSPISGHRSVSWYQQTPGQGLQFLFEYFSETQRNKGNFPGRFSGRQFSNSRSEMNVSTLELGDSALYLCASSSGTGQNTEAFFGQGTRLTVV.

This chain joins TRBV11-1 and TRBJ2-1, with 11 positions matching TRBD2. In germline, CDR1 is SGHAT, CDR2 FQDESV (reference sequence). The CDR3 length is 20 residues. V shed 4 bases and J 2 bases; nucleotides not matched to a gene: 16. In nucleotides, the CDR3 is TGTGCCAGCAGCTCGACGCTACTAGCGGGAGCATCCCCGACCTACAATGAGCAGTTCTTC. It codes for CASSSTLLAGASPTYNEQFF.

This clonotype was observed a handful of times. The rearrangement links TRBV28 to TRBJ2-1, with TRBD2 identical over 8 bases. CDR1 is MDHEN and CDR2 is SYDVKM in the germline V gene. This CDR3 has 15 residues. Germline trimming cut 0 bases from V and 3 bases from J; bases unmatched to any gene: 1. The CDR3 loop is CASSLWRGVYNEQFF. The CDR3 nucleotides are TGTGCCAGCAGTTTATGGCGGGGGGTCTACAATGAGCAGTTCTTC.

There are a few counts of this clonotype. The gene calls are TRBV6-5 and TRBJ2-3, with 7 bases identical to TRBD2. Germline lookup yields CDR1 MNHEY and CDR2 SVGAGI. CDR3 length equals 18 residues. The J segment lost 1 base and the V segment lost 2 bases, leaving 12 bases of the junction unmatched. The CDR3 here is CASSYHLTSPIRTDTQYF. The CDR3 bases are TGTGCCAGCAGTTACCACCTGACTAGCCCGATTCGCACAGATACGCAGTATTTT.

V gene TRBV6-2 or TRBV6-3 combines with J gene TRBJ1-5; 8 bases line up with TRBD1. Germline V CDR1 and CDR2: MNHEY, SVGEGT. The length of the CDR3 is 19 residues. The J segment lost 2 bases and the V segment lost 2 bases, leaving 14 bases of the junction unmatched. DNA for the CDR3: TGTGCCAGCAGTTACAGGCCGCTCAGGGGGCGGGGTGGCAATCAGCCCCAGCATTTT. Translation: CASSYRPLRGRGGNQPQHF.

This clonotype was counted between two and nine times. The rearrangement links TRBV7-2 to TRBJ2-3; the D call may be TRBD1 or TRBD2 (6 bases each). The V gene lost 1 base and the J gene lost 2 bases, with 10 bases spanning the gap. CDR3 length equals 15 residues. Germline values: CDR1 SGHTA, CDR2 FQGNSA. CDR3 DNA sequence: TGTGCCAGCAGCTTAGGTCGGGGGCCCACAGATACGCAGTATTTT. This translates into CASSLGRGPTDTQYF.

V usage is TRBV2 and J usage is TRBJ2-5, with D perhaps matching TRBD1 (5 bases). CDR1 SNHLY and CDR2 FYNNEI come from the germline V gene. The CDR3 has 12 residues. Trimming shortened V by 1 base and J by 10 bases, and 10 bases separated the two germline ends. The CDR3 here is CASSEDRRGQYF. The CDR3 DNA follows: TGTGCCAGCAGTGAAGACCGAAGGGGCCAGTACTTC.

This clonotype was recorded at least ten times. The chain carries TRBV7-8 and TRBJ2-1, with 8 nucleotides matching TRBD2. Trimming took 1 base from V and 3 from J; bases not matched to a gene: 5. The CDR3 has 16 residues. From germline, CDR1 is SGHVS and CDR2 FQNEAQ. The chain's CDR3 is CASSLESGGLYNEQFF. In DNA form, the CDR3 reads TGTGCCAGCAGCTTAGAATCGGGGGGGCTCTACAATGAGCAGTTCTTC.

The chain couples TRBV7-2 to TRBJ2-1; tentative D call: TRBD2 (5 bases). The germline V gene encodes CDR1 SGHTA and CDR2 FQGNSA. This CDR3 is built from 16 residues. V lost 4 bases and J lost 10, with 23 bases in between. CDR3 DNA: TGTGCCAGCAGCTCACAATCCCGGGGTAACGGCGGGGAGCAGTTCTTC. Its translation: CASSSQSRGNGGEQFF.

This clonotype was counted between two and nine times. V usage is TRBV20-1 and J usage is TRBJ1-1; 8 nucleotides match TRBD1. From germline, CDR1 is DFQATT and CDR2 SNEGSKA (reference sequence). The CDR3 sequence is 14 residues long. V gave up 5 bases and J gave up 7 bases; unmatched junction bases: 12. In DNA form, the CDR3 reads TGCAGTGCTTTTCCGGGACAGGTAGCTTATGAAGCTTTCTTT. Protein: CSAFPGQVAYEAFF.

This clonotype was counted only a few times. The chain uses TRBV12-3 or TRBV12-4 and TRBJ2-5, with D perhaps being TRBD1 or TRBD2 (5 bases each). The CDR3 length is 13 residues. V shed 6 bases and J shed 5 bases, with 13 bases lying between them. CDR3 protein: CASRGVVAETQYF. For the CDR3, the DNA is TGTGCCAGCAGAGGGGTCGTAGCGGAGACCCAGTACTTC.

In this sample, this clonotype turned up a few times. The rearrangement links TRBV4-1 to TRBJ2-3; D is undetermined. The V end was cut by 1 base, the J end by 2 bases, with 13 bases between. This CDR3 spans 16 amino acids. Germline CDR1 is MGHRA and CDR2 is YSYEKL. The CDR3 protein is CASSQASRPVTDTQYF. CDR3 DNA sequence: TGCGCCAGCAGCCAAGCTTCCCGGCCGGTCACAGATACGCAGTATTTT.

This clonotype has more than one count but fewer than ten. V is TRBV20-1 and J is TRBJ2-1, with 16 bases aligning to TRBD2. V lost 3 bases, J lost 0 bases, and 8 bases stayed unmatched. CDR1 and CDR2 from the germline V gene are DFQATT and SNEGSKA (reference sequence). This CDR3 has 19 residues. The CDR3, as DNA: TGCAGTGCTAGCGCCGGGACTAGCGGGAGGGCAAGCTCCTACAATGAGCAGTTCTTC. Translated: CSASAGTSGRASSYNEQFF.

This clonotype was found a few times. The rearrangement links TRBV15 to TRBJ2-1; D assignment may be TRBD1 or TRBD2 (5 bases each). Germline CDR1 is LNHNV and CDR2 is YYDKDF (reference sequence). This CDR3 comprises 16 residues. Trimming pared 1 base from V and 2 bases from J, leaving 12 bases between. In nucleotides, the CDR3 is TGTGCCACCAGCAGAGGGTCGGGGCCCACCTACAATGAGCAGTTCTTC. Residues: CATSRGSGPTYNEQFF.

This clonotype was counted between two and nine times. The chain links TRBV9 to TRBJ2-1; D is possibly TRBD2 (6 bases). V lost 1 base and J 3 bases, leaving 14 bases between the germline ends. CDR1 SGDLS and CDR2 YYNGEE come from the germline V gene. This CDR3 region has 16 residues. In DNA form, the CDR3 reads TGTGCCAGCAGCGTACTTAGCGGAGGGGTCTACAATGAGCAGTTCTTC. Its protein is CASSVLSGGVYNEQFF.

The rearrangement links TRBV5-5 to TRBJ1-1; D not certain. The germline V gene has CDR1 SGHKS and CDR2 YYEKEE (reference sequence). Trimming left V 2 bases short and J 1 base short, with 9 bases between. CDR3 size: 14 residues. As DNA, the CDR3 is TGTGCCAGCAGCTTAATCTACCGGAACACTGAAGCTTTCTTT. This codes for CASSLIYRNTEAFF.

This chain joins TRBV20-1 and TRBJ2-7; 9 bases map to TRBD1. Looked up from germline, CDR1 is DFQATT and CDR2 is SNEGSKA (reference sequence). The J segment lost 3 bases and the V segment lost 5 bases, leaving 8 bases of the junction unmatched. This CDR3 comprises 14 residues. DNA for the CDR3: TGCAGTGCTCACAGGGGGCGCGTCGGCTACGAGCAGTACTTC. As protein: CSAHRGRVGYEQYF.